This T cell receptor (beta chain) is drawn from a study of shared T cell receptors in the human thymus. Trimming stripped 4 bases from V and 2 bases from J, with 24 bases between. Per germline, CDR1 KGHSH and CDR2 LQKENI. The CDR3 has 19 amino acids. Assay used: immunoSEQ multiplex PCR; TCRdb lists only in-frame clones, some missing. The table lists approximately 760,000 clones, 70% to 90% of them singletons. The same data also went into a second study, on human thymus T cells. This second study says: Thymic resections from corrective heart surgery supplied the tissue. What appeared biased in thymic and blood repertoires was the usage of V and J genes. Among unrelated individuals, related research reported thymic repertoires that overlapped highly.

The gene calls are TRBV18 and TRBJ1-5; possible D gene TRBD1, 5 bases. Sequenced sample: thymocytes. This clonotype was obtained from a girl less than two years old with a congenital heart defect. CDR3 amino acids: CASSRVRGTLSGGNQPQHF. In DNA, the CDR3 is TGTGCCAGCTCACGAGTAAGGGGCACCCTATCTGGGGGCAATCAGCCCCAGCATTTT.